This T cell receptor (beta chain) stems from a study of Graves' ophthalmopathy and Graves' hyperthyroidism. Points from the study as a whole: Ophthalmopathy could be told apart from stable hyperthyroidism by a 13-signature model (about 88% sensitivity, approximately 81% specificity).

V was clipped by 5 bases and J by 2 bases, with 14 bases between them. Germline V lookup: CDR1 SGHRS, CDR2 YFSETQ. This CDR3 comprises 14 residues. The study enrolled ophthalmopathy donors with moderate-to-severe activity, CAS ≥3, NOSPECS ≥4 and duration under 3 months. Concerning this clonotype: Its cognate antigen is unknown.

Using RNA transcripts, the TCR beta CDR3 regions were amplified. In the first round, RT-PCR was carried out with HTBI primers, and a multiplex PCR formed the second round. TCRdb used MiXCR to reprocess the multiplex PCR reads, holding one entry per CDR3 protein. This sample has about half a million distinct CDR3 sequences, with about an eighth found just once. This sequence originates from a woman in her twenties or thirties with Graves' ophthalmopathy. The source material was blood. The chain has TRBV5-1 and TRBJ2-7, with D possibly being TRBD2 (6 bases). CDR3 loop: CASRPIADTYEQYF. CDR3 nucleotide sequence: TGCGCCAGCAGGCCGATAGCGGACACCTACGAGCAGTACTTC.